Listed here is a single T cell receptor (beta chain). CD8 cells classed as naive were CD45RO-negative and positively selected for CCR7, excluding terminally differentiated effector memory CD45RA+ cells. Produced via immunoSEQ multiplex PCR; TCRdb's table is partial and in-frame only. The sample records 700,000 to 950,000 clones, approximately 96% being singletons. The germline gives CDR1 MNHEY, CDR2 SVGAGI. This CDR3 is built from 14 residues. The V end lost 1 base, the J end lost 8 bases, and 13 bases lay between the germline ends. The entry originates in a study of shared clonotypes between healthy human individuals.

The sequence came from a man aged 25 to 40 in good health. Material: naive CD8+ T cells sorted from blood. This chain uses TRBV6-5 with TRBJ2-3; TRBD1 or TRBD2 may be the D gene (5 bases each). The CDR3 sequence: CASSYWQGASTQYF. CDR3 nucleotides: TGTGCCAGCAGTTACTGGCAGGGAGCCTCTACGCAGTATTTT.